Given below is one T cell receptor beta chain in context. This sample was taken from a study of T cell changes during pregnancy in multiple sclerosis. V shed 2 bases and J 2 bases; nucleotides not matched to a gene: 2. The CDR3 spans 15 residues. Germline CDR1 reads MNHEY; CDR2 reads SVGAGI. Profiled with immunoSEQ multiplex PCR; TCRdb holds only in-frame clones, not every one. This table holds under 100,000 clones, around 90% found once. This chain connects TRBV6-5 to TRBJ2-3, with 9 bases identical to TRBD2. The sequence was collected from a female donor in good health, enrolled as a control in a pregnancy study. The input for sequencing was peripheral blood, taken in the first trimester of pregnancy. This CDR3 is CASSYLAGFTDTQYF. CDR3 coding DNA: TGTGCCAGCAGTTACCTAGCGGGGTTCACAGATACGCAGTATTTT.